The sample holds a few counts of the clone carrying this TCR beta chain. The data were taken from a study of blood T cell repertoires in COVID-19. Study as a whole: COVID-19 samples, acute and convalescent, were from the United States, Italy and Spain.

Per the original methods: From reference gene primer amplification, estimates of nucleated cell counts were derived. Clones were sequenced by immunoSEQ multiplex PCR, and TCRdb holds only the in-frame ones, with some missing. The V and J calls and clone size are taken from that table; D and trimming were inferred from the DNA. The sample lists 52,000 or so clones; 80% to 90% were seen once. The CDR3 is 14 amino acids. Between the trimmed V and J ends, which lost 6 bases and 0 bases, there was a span of 12 bases. Germline V CDR1 and CDR2: LNHDA, SQIVND (reference sequence). The specimen was peripheral blood. The origin of this receptor is a human donor in a cohort sampled during active COVID-19. The chain carries TRBV19 and TRBJ2-7; possibly TRBD2 for D (5 bases). CDR3 loop: CASRRAINSYEQYF. The CDR3 nucleotides read TGTGCCAGTAGGCGGGCCATCAACTCCTACGAGCAGTACTTC.